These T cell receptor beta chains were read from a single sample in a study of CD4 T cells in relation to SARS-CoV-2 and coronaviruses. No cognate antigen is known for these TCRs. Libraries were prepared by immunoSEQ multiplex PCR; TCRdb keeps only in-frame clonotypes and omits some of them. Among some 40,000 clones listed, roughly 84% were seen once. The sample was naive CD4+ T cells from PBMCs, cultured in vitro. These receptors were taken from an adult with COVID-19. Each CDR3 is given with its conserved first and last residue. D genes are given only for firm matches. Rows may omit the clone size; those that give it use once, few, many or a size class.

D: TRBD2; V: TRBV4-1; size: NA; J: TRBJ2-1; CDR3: CASSQVLGTKAYNEQFF; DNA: TGCGCCAGCAGCCAAGTGTTGGGGACTAAGGCCTACAATGAGCAGTTCTTC
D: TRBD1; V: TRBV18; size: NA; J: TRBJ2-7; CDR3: CASSPGTGDTGSEQYF; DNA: TGTGCCAGCTCACCCGGGACAGGCGATACCGGTAGCGAGCAGTACTTC
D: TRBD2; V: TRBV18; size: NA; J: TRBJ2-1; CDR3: CASSSGLAGNYNEQFF; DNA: TGTGCCAGCTCAAGCGGACTAGCGGGCAACTACAATGAGCAGTTCTTC
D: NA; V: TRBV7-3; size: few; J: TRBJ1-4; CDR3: CASREVSSRGEKLFF; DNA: TGTGCCAGCCGCGAGGTTTCGTCGAGGGGTGAAAAACTGTTTTTT
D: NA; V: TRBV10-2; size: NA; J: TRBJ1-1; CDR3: CASRSGQLTEAFF; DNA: TGCGCCAGCAGATCAGGGCAACTCACTGAAGCTTTCTTT
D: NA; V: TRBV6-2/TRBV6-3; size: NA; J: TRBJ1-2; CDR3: CASSYDSNYGYTF; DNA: TGTGCCAGCAGTTACGACAGTAACTATGGCTACACCTTC
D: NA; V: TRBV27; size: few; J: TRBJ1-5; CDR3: CASSRLSFWPQHF; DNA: TGTGCCAGCAGCCGACTCTCGTTTTGGCCCCAGCATTTT
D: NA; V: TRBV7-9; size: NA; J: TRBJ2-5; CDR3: CASSDIGNSRETQYF; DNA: TGTGCCAGCAGCGATATAGGGAACTCGAGGGAGACCCAGTACTTC
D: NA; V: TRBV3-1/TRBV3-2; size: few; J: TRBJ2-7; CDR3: CASSQAGTDAHEQYF; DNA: TGTGCCAGCAGCCAAGCTGGAACTGACGCACACGAGCAGTACTTC
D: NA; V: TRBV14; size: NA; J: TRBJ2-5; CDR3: CASSPFGGKGSVLRETQYF; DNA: TGTGCCAGCAGCCCATTCGGAGGGAAAGGGTCCGTGCTTCGGGAGACCCAGTACTTC
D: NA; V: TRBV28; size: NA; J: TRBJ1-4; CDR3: CAIRNTGLANEKLFF; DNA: TGTGCCATCCGCAATACAGGTTTAGCTAATGAAAAACTGTTTTTT
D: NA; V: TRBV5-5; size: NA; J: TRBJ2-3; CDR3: CASSMGLSTDTQYF; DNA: TGTGCCAGCAGCATGGGACTTTCCACAGATACGCAGTATTTT
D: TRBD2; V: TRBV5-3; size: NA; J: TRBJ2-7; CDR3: CARSRTSGRRNEQYF; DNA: TGTGCCAGAAGCAGAACTAGCGGGAGGCGGAACGAGCAGTACTTC
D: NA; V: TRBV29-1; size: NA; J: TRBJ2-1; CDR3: CSAKARGYNEQFF; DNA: TGCAGCGCCAAAGCACGAGGGTACAATGAGCAGTTCTTC
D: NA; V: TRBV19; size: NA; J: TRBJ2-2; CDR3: CASRLGPTTIGELFF; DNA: TGTGCCAGTAGATTGGGTCCGACGACCATCGGGGAGCTGTTTTTT
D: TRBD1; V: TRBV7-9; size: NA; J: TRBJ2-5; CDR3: CASSMGQGAGETQYF; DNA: TGTGCCAGCAGCATGGGACAGGGGGCGGGAGAGACCCAGTACTTC
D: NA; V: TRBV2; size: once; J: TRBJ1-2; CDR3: CASSAINYGYTF; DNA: TGTGCCAGCAGTGCGATAAACTATGGCTACACCTTC
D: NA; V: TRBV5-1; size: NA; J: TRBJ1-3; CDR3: CASSLDISGNTIYF; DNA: TGCGCCAGCAGCTTGGATATCTCTGGAAACACCATATATTTT
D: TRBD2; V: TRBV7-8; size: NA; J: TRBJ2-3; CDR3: CASSWTSGSSVADTQYF; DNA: TGTGCCAGCAGCTGGACAAGCGGGAGCTCCGTTGCAGATACGCAGTATTTT
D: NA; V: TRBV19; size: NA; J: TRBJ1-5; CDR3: CASSQNRDGRQPQHF; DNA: TGTGCCAGTAGTCAGAACAGAGACGGTCGTCAGCCCCAGCATTTT
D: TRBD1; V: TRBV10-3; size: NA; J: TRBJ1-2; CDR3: CAISGRDRGNYGYTF; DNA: TGTGCCATCAGTGGCCGGGACAGGGGTAACTATGGCTACACCTTC
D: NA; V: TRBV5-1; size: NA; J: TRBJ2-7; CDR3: CASSLGGPSTYEQYF; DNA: TGCGCCAGCAGCTTGGGAGGGCCATCCACCTACGAGCAGTACTTC
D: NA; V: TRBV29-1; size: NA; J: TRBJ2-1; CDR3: CSVEAPDRTLYNEQFF; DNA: TGCAGCGTTGAAGCACCCGACAGAACCTTGTACAATGAGCAGTTCTTC
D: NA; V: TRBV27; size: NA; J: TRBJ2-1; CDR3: CASEERASYNEQFF; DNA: TGTGCCAGCGAAGAGAGGGCCTCCTACAATGAGCAGTTCTTC
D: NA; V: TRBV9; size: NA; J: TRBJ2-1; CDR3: CASSVTGPVGNEQFF; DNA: TGTGCCAGCAGCGTGACGGGGCCCGTCGGGAATGAGCAGTTCTTC
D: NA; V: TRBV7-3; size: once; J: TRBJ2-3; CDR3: CASSGDPISDTQYF; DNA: TGTGCCAGCTCCGGGGACCCTATTTCCGATACGCAGTATTTT
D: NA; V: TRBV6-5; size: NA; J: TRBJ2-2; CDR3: CASSQDIYTGELFF; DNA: TGTGCCAGCAGCCAGGACATTTACACCGGGGAGCTGTTTTTT
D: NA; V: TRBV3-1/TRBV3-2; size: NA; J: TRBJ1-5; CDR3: CASSQDLSGNQPQHF; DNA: TGTGCCAGCAGCCAAGATTTGTCGGGGAATCAGCCCCAGCATTTT
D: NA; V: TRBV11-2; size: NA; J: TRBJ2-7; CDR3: CASSLGPRGRKPYEQYF; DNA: TGTGCCAGCAGCTTAGGTCCTCGGGGCAGGAAACCATACGAGCAGTACTTC
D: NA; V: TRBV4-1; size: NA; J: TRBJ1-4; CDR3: CASSLTTHEKLFF; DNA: TGCGCCAGCAGCCTGACGACGCATGAAAAACTGTTTTTT
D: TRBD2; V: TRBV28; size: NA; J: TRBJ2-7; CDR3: CASSTPRGAGVPHEQYF; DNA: TGTGCCAGCAGTACCCCCCGGGGAGCGGGAGTGCCACATGAGCAGTACTTC
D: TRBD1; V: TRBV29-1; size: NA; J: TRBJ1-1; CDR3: CSVEDRNRGKTEAFF; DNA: TGCAGCGTTGAAGATCGGAACAGGGGGAAAACTGAAGCTTTCTTT
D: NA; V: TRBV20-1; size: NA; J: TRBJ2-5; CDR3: CSASPEETQYF; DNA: TGCAGTGCTAGTCCTGAAGAGACCCAGTACTTC
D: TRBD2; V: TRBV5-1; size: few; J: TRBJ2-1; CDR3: CASSLRRASGMTSYNEQFF; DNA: TGCGCCAGCAGCTTGAGGCGGGCTAGCGGGATGACTTCCTACAATGAGCAGTTCTTC